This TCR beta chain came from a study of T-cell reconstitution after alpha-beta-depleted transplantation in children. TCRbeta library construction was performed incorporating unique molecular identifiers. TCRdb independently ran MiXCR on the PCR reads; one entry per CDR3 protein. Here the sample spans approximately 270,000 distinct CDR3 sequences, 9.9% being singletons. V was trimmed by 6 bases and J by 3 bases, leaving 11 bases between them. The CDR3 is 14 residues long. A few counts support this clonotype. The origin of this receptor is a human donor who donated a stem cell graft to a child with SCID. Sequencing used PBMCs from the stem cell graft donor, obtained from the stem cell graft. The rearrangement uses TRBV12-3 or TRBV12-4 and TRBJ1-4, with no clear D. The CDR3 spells CASRAGPPNEKLFF. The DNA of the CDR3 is TGTGCCAGCAGGGCCGGGCCACCTAATGAAAAACTGTTTTTT.